This TCR beta chain was identified in a study of identifying expanded T cells in peripheral blood. Trimming stripped 4 bases from V and 9 bases from J, with 10 bases between. The CDR3 is made up of 13 amino acids. Looked up from germline, CDR1 is MNHNY and CDR2 is SVGAGI (reference sequence). Some clones are missing from TCRdb's copy, which holds only in-frame ones; the method was immunoSEQ multiplex PCR. The table shows 85,000 to 100,000 clones, with 88% occurring only once. General study results and limits: Across healthy donors, higher total template counts meant significantly greater approximately 2-week count variance.

As for this clone: Its antigen is not identified.

Sequenced input: blood. V usage is TRBV6-6 and J usage is TRBJ1-6; weak D call: TRBD1 (6 bases). The clonotype originates from a person aged 18 to 70 in good health. CDR3 amino acids: CASSLTGTSPLHF. CDR3 DNA: TGTGCCAGCAGTTTGACAGGCACTTCACCCCTCCACTTT.